The rows below give T cell receptor beta chains drawn from one sample of a study of shared clonotypes between healthy human individuals. Profiled with immunoSEQ multiplex PCR; TCRdb holds only in-frame clones, not every one. This table has a few million clones, around 92% appearing once. The sequencing input was naive CD4+ T cells from PBMCs. The receptors were gathered from a man aged 18 to 29 in good health. Some clones in this sample may be carry-over from other donors' samples. Each CDR3 is given with its conserved first and last residue. The D gene is left open where the match is weak. Clone size is shown for a subset of rows, as once, few, many or a class of expanded clone.

v_call: TRBV6-5; cdr3_length: 15; j_call: TRBJ1-3; clone_size: once; d_call: -; cdr3_nt: TGTGCCAGCAGTTACGGCGGGAACTCTGGAAACACCATATATTTT; cdr3_aa: CASSYGGNSGNTIYF
v_call: TRBV9; cdr3_length: 16; j_call: TRBJ2-2; clone_size: -; d_call: -; cdr3_nt: TGTGCCAGCAGCGCAGAGGGACACGGCGGGGCCGGGGAGCTGTTTTTT; cdr3_aa: CASSAEGHGGAGELFF
v_call: TRBV28; cdr3_length: 13; j_call: TRBJ1-1; clone_size: -; d_call: -; cdr3_nt: TGTGCCAGCATGTCGCGTCTGCCCCGAGAAGCTTTCTTT; cdr3_aa: CASMSRLPREAFF
v_call: TRBV5-4; cdr3_length: 16; j_call: TRBJ2-3; clone_size: once; d_call: TRBD1; cdr3_nt: TGTGCCAGCAGCTCCGGAGGGACAGGAGGGGCAGATACGCAGTATTTT; cdr3_aa: CASSSGGTGGADTQYF
v_call: TRBV5-1; cdr3_length: 15; j_call: TRBJ2-5; clone_size: -; d_call: -; cdr3_nt: TGCGCCAGCAAGTCCGTTCGGGGAGGAGGGGAGACCCAGTACTTC; cdr3_aa: CASKSVRGGGETQYF
v_call: TRBV27; cdr3_length: 14; j_call: TRBJ1-4; clone_size: -; d_call: -; cdr3_nt: TGTGCCACCCCGCCGCGGACAACTAATGAAAAACTGTTTTTT; cdr3_aa: CATPPRTTNEKLFF
v_call: TRBV7-2; cdr3_length: 13; j_call: TRBJ2-7; clone_size: -; d_call: TRBD1; cdr3_nt: TGTGCCAGCAGCCCGACAGGGTTCAACGAGCAGTACTTC; cdr3_aa: CASSPTGFNEQYF
v_call: TRBV5-1; cdr3_length: 14; j_call: TRBJ1-4; clone_size: once; d_call: TRBD1; cdr3_nt: TGCGCCAGCAGCTTGGAACAGGGGTATGAAAAACTGTTTTTT; cdr3_aa: CASSLEQGYEKLFF
v_call: TRBV5-1; cdr3_length: 15; j_call: TRBJ2-1; clone_size: -; d_call: -; cdr3_nt: TGCGCCAGCAGCCCAGGGGTTAGCTCCTACAATGAGCAGTTCTTC; cdr3_aa: CASSPGVSSYNEQFF
v_call: TRBV6-5; cdr3_length: 14; j_call: TRBJ2-7; clone_size: -; d_call: TRBD2; cdr3_nt: TGTGCCAGCAGCCGGACTAGCGATATCTACGAGCAGTACTTC; cdr3_aa: CASSRTSDIYEQYF
v_call: TRBV11-1; cdr3_length: 16; j_call: TRBJ2-1; clone_size: -; d_call: TRBD2; cdr3_nt: TGTGCCAGCAGCCCCGCCGGGACTAGCGATTATAATGAGCAGTTCTTC; cdr3_aa: CASSPAGTSDYNEQFF
v_call: TRBV7-9; cdr3_length: 12; j_call: TRBJ2-7; clone_size: -; d_call: -; cdr3_nt: TGTGCCAGCAGCCTCGGGTTCCACGAGCAGTACTTC; cdr3_aa: CASSLGFHEQYF
v_call: TRBV18; cdr3_length: 20; j_call: TRBJ1-2; clone_size: -; d_call: -; cdr3_nt: TGTGCCAGCTCACCCCCTCTTCCCGACAGGACGATAGGTATTCTGGATGGCTACACCTTC; cdr3_aa: CASSPPLPDRTIGILDGYTF
v_call: TRBV10-3; cdr3_length: 13; j_call: TRBJ2-3; clone_size: once; d_call: TRBD1; cdr3_nt: TGTGCCATACAGGGGATAATCACAGATACGCAGTATTTT; cdr3_aa: CAIQGIITDTQYF
v_call: TRBV11-3; cdr3_length: 14; j_call: TRBJ2-7; clone_size: -; d_call: TRBD1; cdr3_nt: TGTGCCAGCCGAAAAGGTGACAGGGGCTACGAGCAGTACTTC; cdr3_aa: CASRKGDRGYEQYF
v_call: TRBV5-1; cdr3_length: 15; j_call: TRBJ1-2; clone_size: -; d_call: -; cdr3_nt: TGCGCCAGCAGCTTGGCCCAGCTTACTAACTATGGCTACACCTTC; cdr3_aa: CASSLAQLTNYGYTF
v_call: TRBV29-1; cdr3_length: 14; j_call: TRBJ2-1; clone_size: -; d_call: -; cdr3_nt: TGCAGCGTCGCAAAGGACTTGAACCCCAATGAGCAGTTCTTC; cdr3_aa: CSVAKDLNPNEQFF
v_call: TRBV14; cdr3_length: 16; j_call: TRBJ2-3; clone_size: -; d_call: -; cdr3_nt: TGTGCCAGCAGCGAACTGACCGGGACTTTCACAGATACGCAGTATTTT; cdr3_aa: CASSELTGTFTDTQYF
v_call: TRBV5-1; cdr3_length: 14; j_call: TRBJ2-7; clone_size: -; d_call: -; cdr3_nt: TGCGCCAGCAGCTTAGATCCGACCCACTACGAGCAGTACTTC; cdr3_aa: CASSLDPTHYEQYF
v_call: TRBV4-2; cdr3_length: 14; j_call: TRBJ2-7; clone_size: -; d_call: -; cdr3_nt: TGTGCCAGCAGCCAAGTTGTCTCCGTCTACGAGCAGTACTTC; cdr3_aa: CASSQVVSVYEQYF
v_call: TRBV7-6; cdr3_length: 12; j_call: TRBJ2-3; clone_size: -; d_call: -; cdr3_nt: TGTGCCAGCAGCTTAGGCCCAGATACGCAGTATTTT; cdr3_aa: CASSLGPDTQYF
v_call: TRBV6-1; cdr3_length: 14; j_call: TRBJ1-4; clone_size: -; d_call: -; cdr3_nt: TGTGCCAGCAGTGGAGGAGGGGCGAATGAAAAACTGTTTTTT; cdr3_aa: CASSGGGANEKLFF
v_call: TRBV28; cdr3_length: 15; j_call: TRBJ2-6; clone_size: once; d_call: -; cdr3_nt: TGTGCCAGCAGAGGGTTCGCTGGCGGGGCCAACGTCCTGACTTTC; cdr3_aa: CASRGFAGGANVLTF
v_call: TRBV6-1; cdr3_length: 16; j_call: TRBJ2-3; clone_size: -; d_call: TRBD2; cdr3_nt: TGTGCCAGCAGTGAAGCGAGCGGGATCCTCACAGATACGCAGTATTTT; cdr3_aa: CASSEASGILTDTQYF
v_call: TRBV7-9; cdr3_length: 16; j_call: TRBJ1-3; clone_size: -; d_call: -; cdr3_nt: TGTGCCAGCAGGGATTCTCAGGGAGACTCTGGAAACACCATATATTTT; cdr3_aa: CASRDSQGDSGNTIYF
v_call: TRBV28; cdr3_length: 15; j_call: TRBJ1-4; clone_size: -; d_call: TRBD1; cdr3_nt: TGTGCCAGCAGTGAAAAGACAGGGTTGATGGGAAAACTGTTTTTT; cdr3_aa: CASSEKTGLMGKLFF
v_call: TRBV5-1; cdr3_length: 14; j_call: TRBJ2-1; clone_size: -; d_call: TRBD2; cdr3_nt: TGCGCCAGCAGCTTGGGGGACTACCTTTCTTGGGAGTTCTTC; cdr3_aa: CASSLGDYLSWEFF
v_call: TRBV12-2; cdr3_length: 19; j_call: TRBJ2-5; clone_size: -; d_call: -; cdr3_nt: TGTGCAAGTCGCTTAGAGGAGTCTAGCGGGAGAGGGGCTGGGGAGACCCAGTACTTC; cdr3_aa: CASRLEESSGRGAGETQYF
v_call: TRBV6-5; cdr3_length: 13; j_call: TRBJ1-1; clone_size: -; d_call: TRBD1; cdr3_nt: TGTGCCAGCCGGGACAGGGCCCCCGAGGTTGATTTCTTT; cdr3_aa: CASRDRAPEVDFF